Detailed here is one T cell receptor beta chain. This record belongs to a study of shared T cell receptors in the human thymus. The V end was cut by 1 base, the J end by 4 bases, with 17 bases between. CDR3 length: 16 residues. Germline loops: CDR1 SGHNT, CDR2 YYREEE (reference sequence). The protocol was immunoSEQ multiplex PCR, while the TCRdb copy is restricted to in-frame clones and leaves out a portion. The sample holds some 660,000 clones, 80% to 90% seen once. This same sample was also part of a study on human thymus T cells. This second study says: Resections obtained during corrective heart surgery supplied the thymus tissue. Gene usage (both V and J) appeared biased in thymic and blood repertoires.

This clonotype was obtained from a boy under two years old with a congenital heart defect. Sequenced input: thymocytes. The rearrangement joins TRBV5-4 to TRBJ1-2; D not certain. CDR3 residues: CASSLFFVQNLYGYTF. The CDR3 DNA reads TGTGCCAGCAGCTTGTTTTTCGTACAGAACCTCTATGGCTACACCTTC.